Below are 17 T cell receptor beta chains sequenced from a single sample in a study of early T cells in non-severe SARS-CoV-2 infection. TCRdb re-called the 5' RACE reads through MiXCR, storing one row per CDR3 protein. This table has tens of thousands of distinct CDR3 sequences, approximately 6% appearing once. Sequenced material: whole blood, taken at baseline. These receptor sequences come from an adult who was a healthcare worker with PCR-confirmed SARS-CoV-2 infection or an uninfected control (not recorded which).

This clonotype has more than one count but fewer than ten. The chain carries TRBV7-8 and TRBJ2-7, with D possibly TRBD2 on 6 matching bases. Trimming stripped 1 base from V and 6 bases from J, with 7 bases between. This CDR3 spans 12 amino acids. Germline loops: CDR1 SGHVS, CDR2 FQNEAQ. CDR3 residues: CASSLEGLEQYF. CDR3 coding DNA: TGTGCCAGCAGCTTAGAGGGACTCGAGCAGTACTTC.

In this sample, this clonotype turned up many times. The CDR3 sequence: CSASDRRKGEKLFF. The CDR3 coding sequence is TGCAGTGCTAGCGACAGAAGGAAGGGGGAAAAACTGTTTTTT. This chain connects TRBV20-1 to TRBJ1-4; D may be TRBD1 (5 bases). Trimming left V 3 bases short and J 8 bases short, with 16 bases between. Germline CDR1 and CDR2: DFQATT and SNEGSKA (reference sequence). The CDR3 is 14 residues long.

This clonotype was recorded at least ten times. The chain combines TRBV6-1 with TRBJ2-3; the D gene is possibly TRBD2 (6 bases). Germline V lookup: CDR1 MNHNS, CDR2 SASEGT. This CDR3 has 10 amino acids. V shed 8 bases and J shed 15 bases, with 15 bases lying between them. CDR3 sequence: CASALGLTYF. Here the CDR3 DNA reads TGTGCCAGCGCCTTAGGACTAACCTATTTT.

The chain combines TRBV7-3 with TRBJ2-2, with a tentative D call TRBD2 (6 bases). Trimming took off 3 bases at V and 1 base at J, with 12 bases between the two ends. The CDR3 runs to 16 residues. Germline CDR1 SGHTA, CDR2 FQGTGA. CDR3 region: CASSFTRRGNTGELFF. The CDR3 DNA reads as TGTGCCAGCAGCTTCACTAGGCGGGGGAACACCGGGGAGCTGTTTTTT.

There are many counts of this clonotype. The junction differs from germline at one of its ends, possibly a read error. CDR3 sequence reads: CASSLRSLAGVHEQFF. The CDR3 DNA follows: TGCGCCAGCAGCTTACGGTCACTAGCGGGTGTGCATGAGCAGTTCTTC. J is TRBJ2-1 and V is TRBV7-2; TRBD2 agrees at 9 bases. Germline V gene data show CDR1 as SGHTA and CDR2 as FQGNSA. The CDR3 has 16 amino acids.

There are many counts of this clonotype. V gene TRBV9 combines with J gene TRBJ2-1; TRBD1 aligns across 9 bases. The ends lost 4 bases at V and 7 bases at J; junction bases unmatched: 6. In germline, CDR1 is SGDLS, CDR2 YYNGEE. This CDR3 contains 14 residues. CDR3 nucleotide sequence: TGTGCCAGCAGCCCTGGGACAGGGTTAAATGAGCAGTTCTTC. This codes for CASSPGTGLNEQFF.

V is TRBV7-6 and J is TRBJ2-3, with 7 bases lining up with TRBD2. V shed 0 bases, J shed 4 bases, and the junction held 7 bases outside the gene matches. Germline loops: CDR1 SGHVS, CDR2 FNYEAQ. The CDR3 contains 16 residues. CDR3 sequence reads: CASSLAGRGRADTQYF. DNA of the CDR3: TGTGCCAGCAGCTTAGCTGGGAGGGGTCGGGCAGATACGCAGTATTTT.

In this sample, this clonotype turned up many times. The rearrangement links TRBV7-2 to TRBJ2-7; perhaps TRBD1 as D (5 bases). Germline V lookup: CDR1 SGHTA, CDR2 FQGNSA. The CDR3 has 14 residues. Trimming pared 5 bases from V and 2 bases from J, leaving 13 bases between. As DNA, the CDR3 is TGTGCCAGCAGCCCGGACACGGGCGCCTACGAGCAGTACTTC. Amino acid sequence: CASSPDTGAYEQYF.

This clonotype appeared a few times. V usage is TRBV24-1 and J usage is TRBJ2-3; D is undetermined. Germline V gene lookup returns CDR1 KGHDR and CDR2 SFDVKD. Between the trimmed V and J ends, which lost 9 bases and 0 bases, there was a span of 9 bases. There are 13 residues in the CDR3. CDR3 DNA: TGTGCCACCGCGCGACGTAGCACAGATACGCAGTATTTT. This encodes CATARRSTDTQYF.

This clonotype was detected many times. The rearrangement uses TRBV12-2 and TRBJ2-6; the table assigns TRBD1, which was not confirmed against the DNA. TRBV12-2 is a listed pseudogene. The CDR3 has 19 residues. CDR3 in amino acids: CASRSLRPAPLSGANVLTF. The CDR3 coding sequence is TGTGCAAGTCGCTCCCTACGGCCAGCCCCCCTCTCTGGGGCCAACGTCCTGACTTTC.

This clonotype appeared many times. The chain couples TRBV6-6 to TRBJ1-1; TRBD1 aligns across 7 bases. J gave up 2 bases and V 10 bases, and 7 bases lay outside the gene matches. This CDR3 has 13 amino acids. Germline assignment: CDR1 MNHNY and CDR2 SVGAGI (reference sequence). CDR3 residues: CATAGQRNTEAFF. CDR3 bases: TGTGCCACCGCGGGACAGAGAAACACTGAAGCTTTCTTT.

This clonotype was detected many times. The chain has TRBV6-6 and TRBJ2-1; TRBD2 aligns across 12 bases. Looked up from germline, CDR1 is MNHNY and CDR2 is SVGAGI (reference sequence). CDR3 length: 14 amino acids. With 6 bases clipped from V and 8 bases from J, the junction kept 5 bases outside the gene matches. CDR3 sequence reads: CASSPSGRGYEQFF. The CDR3, as DNA: TGTGCCAGCAGCCCTAGCGGGAGGGGGTATGAGCAGTTCTTC.

This clonotype was recorded many times. CDR3 coding DNA: TGTGCCAGCAACCCCTTGGGGACCAGCGGGGCAGATACGCAGTATTTT. The encoded protein is CASNPLGTSGADTQYF. The chain uses TRBV7-9 and TRBJ2-3; 7 bases line up with TRBD2. The CDR3 is 16 residues long. The J segment lost 4 bases and the V segment lost 7 bases, leaving 14 bases of the junction unmatched. CDR1 and CDR2 from the germline V gene are SEHNR and FQNEAQ (reference sequence).

This clonotype was observed at least ten times. CDR3 region: CASGFLAGAINEQFF. The CDR3 DNA reads TGTGCCAGCGGATTCCTAGCGGGAGCGATCAATGAGCAGTTCTTC. The rearrangement uses TRBV6-4 and TRBJ2-1; 10 nucleotides match TRBD2. The V and J ends lost 8 bases and 6 bases, in that order; junction bases with no gene match: 10. Germline loops: CDR1 MRHNA, CDR2 SNTAGT. The CDR3 consists of 15 residues.

This clonotype was observed many times. The genes are TRBV6-5 and TRBJ1-1; D is undetermined. The ends were cut back, 4 bases at V and 1 base at J, with 7 bases in the middle. This CDR3 contains 13 residues. Germline values: CDR1 MNHEY, CDR2 SVGAGI. CDR3 residues: CASSSLPNTEAFF. The CDR3, as DNA: TGTGCCAGCAGTTCCCTCCCGAACACTGAAGCTTTCTTT.

This clonotype was recorded many times. V usage is TRBV11-1 and J usage is TRBJ2-3, with D possibly matching TRBD2 (6 bases). Germline values: CDR1 SGHAT, CDR2 FQDESV (reference sequence). V was cut by 5 bases and J by 2 bases, with 17 bases left in between. CDR3 size: 16 residues. CDR3 DNA: TGTGCCAGCAGCCAGGGTGACGGGGGATACACAGATACGCAGTATTTT. It is translated as CASSQGDGGYTDTQYF.

This clonotype came up many times. The V call is TRBV29-1, the J call TRBJ2-5; TRBD2 agrees at 7 bases. The length of the CDR3 is 15 residues. V lost 6 bases, J lost 4 bases, and 14 bases stayed unmatched. Germline V lookup: CDR1 SQVTM, CDR2 ANQGSEA. This CDR3 is CSVTRGRKISETQYF. The CDR3 DNA reads TGCAGCGTGACGCGGGGGAGGAAGATTTCAGAGACCCAGTACTTC.